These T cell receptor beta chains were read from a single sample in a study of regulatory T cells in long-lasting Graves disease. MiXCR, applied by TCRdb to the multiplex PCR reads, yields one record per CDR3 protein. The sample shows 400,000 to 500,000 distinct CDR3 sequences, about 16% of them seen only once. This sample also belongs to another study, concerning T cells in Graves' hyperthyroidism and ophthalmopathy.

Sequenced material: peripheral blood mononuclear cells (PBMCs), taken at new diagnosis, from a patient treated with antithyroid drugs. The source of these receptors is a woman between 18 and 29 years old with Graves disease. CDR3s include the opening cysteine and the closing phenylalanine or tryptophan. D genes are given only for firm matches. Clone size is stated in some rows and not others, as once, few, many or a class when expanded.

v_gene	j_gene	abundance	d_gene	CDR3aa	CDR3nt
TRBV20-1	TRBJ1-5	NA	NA	CSARDAPSNQPQHF	TGCAGTGCTAGAGATGCACCTAGCAATCAGCCCCAGCATTTT
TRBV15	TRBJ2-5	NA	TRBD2	CATSRDGRGQETQYF	TGTGCCACCAGCAGAGATGGGAGGGGACAAGAGACCCAGTACTTC
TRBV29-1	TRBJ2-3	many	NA	CSVEGGRRTDTQYF	TGCAGCGTTGAAGGTGGGAGAAGAACAGATACGCAGTATTTT
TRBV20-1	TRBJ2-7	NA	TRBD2	CSARPSGSHYEQYF	TGCAGTGCTAGACCTAGCGGGAGTCACTACGAGCAGTACTTC
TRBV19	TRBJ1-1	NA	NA	CASSPQAGLNTEAFF	TGTGCCAGTAGTCCGCAGGCAGGGCTGAACACTGAAGCTTTCTTT
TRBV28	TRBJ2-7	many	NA	CASRGKGIKYEQYF	TGTGCCAGCAGAGGTAAAGGGATTAAGTACGAGCAGTACTTC
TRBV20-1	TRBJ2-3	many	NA	CSARDPEDLPDAQYF	TGCAGTGCTAGAGACCCTGAAGACCTGCCGGACGCGCAGTATTTT
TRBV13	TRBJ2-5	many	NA	CASSSHLIKETQYF	TGTGCCAGCAGCTCCCACCTAATAAAAGAGACCCAGTACTTC
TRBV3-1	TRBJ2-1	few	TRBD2	CASSQTGTSGRGGQFF	TGTGCCAGCAGCCAGACCGGGACTAGCGGGAGAGGGGGGCAGTTCTTC
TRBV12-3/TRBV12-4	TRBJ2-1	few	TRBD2	CASSRFSGNLKYNEQFF	TGTGCCAGCAGTCGGTTTAGCGGGAATCTTAAATACAATGAGCAGTTCTTC